The T cell receptor (beta chain) under discussion was sequenced for a study of identical twins. Findings and caveats of the study: Models underestimated how often monozygotic twins shared out-of-frame TCR alpha.

This clonotype appeared many times. What it recognizes is unknown. Using its own MiXCR run on the 5' RACE reads, TCRdb lists one record per CDR3 protein. The repertoire holds about 920,000 distinct CDR3 sequences, with around 12% as singletons. CDR3 length: 15 residues. Germline CDR1 is MGHRA and CDR2 is YSYEKL. Between the trimmed V and J ends, which lost 0 bases and 9 bases, there was a span of 15 bases. The same sample was also studied in work on yellow fever vaccine responses in identical twins.

This receptor was identified in a woman aged 18-29 years in good health. Input material: PBMCs. The V gene is TRBV4-1, the J gene TRBJ2-1; D is unresolved. CDR3 sequence: CASSQDSIEATEQFF. CDR3 in DNA: TGCGCCAGCAGCCAAGATTCAATAGAGGCCACTGAGCAGTTCTTC.